The next 22 T cell receptor beta chains were all read from a single sample in a study of T cells after posttransplantation cyclophosphamide. Cells defined as naive were viable CD3+CD4+ or CD3+CD8+ and CCR7+CD45RA+CD45RO-CD95-CD27+CD28+. Here immunoSEQ multiplex PCR was the method, and the copy in TCRdb shows in-frame clones only, minus some. The sample shows about 16,000 clones, 94% of them seen only once. Sequencing was done on a sample of naive CD4+ T cells sorted from blood. These receptors all stem from a woman between 45 and 60 years old in good health and a related stem cell transplant donor.

The genes are TRBV11-2 and TRBJ2-7; the D is unclear. Trimming shortened V by 4 bases and J by 1 base, and 14 bases separated the two germline ends. The CDR3 extends over 15 amino acids. Looked up from germline, CDR1 is SGHAT and CDR2 is FQNNGV. The CDR3 coding sequence is TGTGCCAGCAGCTCGCAGGCCCTCCTGTCCTACGAGCAGTACTTC. Its translation: CASSSQALLSYEQYF.

V gene TRBV9 combines with J gene TRBJ1-5; D is uncertain. Deletions cut 2 bases from V and 3 bases from J, with 6 bases between. Germline-derived CDR1 and CDR2 are SGDLS and YYNGEE. This CDR3 region has 13 residues. CDR3 sequence (DNA): TGTGCCAGCAGCGTTAGTCCCAATCAGCCCCAGCATTTT. Its translation is CASSVSPNQPQHF.

The V gene is TRBV29-1, the J gene TRBJ2-7; D possibly corresponds to TRBD1 (7 bases). The germline CDR1 and CDR2 sequences are SQVTM and ANQGSEA. The CDR3 contains 13 residues. The V gene lost 5 bases and the J gene lost 0 bases, with 11 bases spanning the gap. The CDR3 coding sequence is TGCAGCGTTTGGAGGGACAGCTCCTACGAGCAGTACTTC. Protein product: CSVWRDSSYEQYF.

CDR3: CASSFSSYNEQFF. Written as DNA, the CDR3 is TGTGCCAGCAGCTTTAGCTCCTACAATGAGCAGTTCTTC. V gene TRBV7-7 combines with J gene TRBJ2-1; D call uncertain. Trimming left V 3 bases short and J 0 bases short, with 3 bases between. The CDR3 totals 13 residues. Germline V gives CDR1 SSHAT, CDR2 FNYEAQ (reference sequence).

The rearrangement links TRBV5-8 to TRBJ2-7, with a tentative D call TRBD2 (6 bases). This CDR3 is 15 amino acids long. Germline V gives CDR1 SGHTS, CDR2 YDEGEE. V was cut by 4 bases and J by 3 bases, with 17 bases left in between. CDR3 sequence (DNA): TGTGCCAGCAGCCGGACGGGGGTAGAAGTCTACGAGCAGTACTTC. Its translation is CASSRTGVEVYEQYF.

The chain joins TRBV19 to TRBJ1-1, with D unclear. Trimming stripped 7 bases from V and 6 bases from J, with 15 bases between. The germline V gene encodes CDR1 LNHDA and CDR2 SQIVND (reference sequence). The CDR3 is 13 amino acids. In nucleotides, the CDR3 is TGTGCCAGTACCCAATCATCGGTTGCTGAAGCTTTCTTT. Protein sequence: CASTQSSVAEAFF.

V gene TRBV5-1 combines with J gene TRBJ2-7; possibly TRBD1 for D (6 bases). The V end lost 6 bases, the J end lost 5 bases, and 18 bases lay between the germline ends. Germline CDR1 and CDR2: SGHRS and YFSETQ. The CDR3 is 14 residues long. Here the CDR3 reads CASKQSGGRNEQYF. The CDR3 nucleotides are TGCGCCAGCAAACAAAGTGGGGGCCGGAACGAGCAGTACTTC.

The V call is TRBV19, the J call TRBJ1-5; D unclear. With 7 bases removed from V and 0 bases from J, the gap between germline ends came to 13 bases. Germline values: CDR1 LNHDA, CDR2 SQIVND (reference sequence). The CDR3 covers 15 residues. The CDR3 nucleotides read TGTGCCAGTATAGCCGCTCCTTATAGCAATCAGCCCCAGCATTTT. Its translation is CASIAAPYSNQPQHF.

Here the CDR3 reads CASSIDHTGNTEAFF. The CDR3 region has the DNA TGTGCCAGTAGTATAGATCATACAGGGAACACTGAAGCTTTCTTT. This sequence joins TRBV19 and TRBJ1-1, with TRBD1 as a possible D gene (5 bases). Trimming took off 0 bases at V and 1 base at J, with 9 bases between the two ends. CDR1 and CDR2 from the germline V gene are LNHDA and SQIVND (reference sequence). The length of the CDR3 is 15 residues. The variable domain in full, completed from reference TRBV19 and TRBJ1-1, reads DGGITQSPKYLFRKEGQNVTLSCEQNLNHDAMYWYRQDPGQGLRLIYYSQIVNDFQKGDIAEGYSVSREKKESFPLTVTSAQKNPTAFYLCASSIDHTGNTEAFFGQGTRLTVV.

The chain carries TRBV11-2 and TRBJ2-1; the D gene is possibly TRBD2 (6 bases). CDR1 is SGHAT, CDR2 FQNNGV, per germline. Between the trimmed V and J ends, which lost 1 base and 6 bases, there was a span of 13 bases. This CDR3 has 15 residues. CDR3 region: CASSLVTSWGNEQFF. CDR3 DNA: TGTGCCAGCAGCTTAGTTACTAGCTGGGGCAATGAGCAGTTCTTC.

This clone was observed a few times. This chain joins TRBV6-1 and TRBJ1-1; 10 positions match TRBD1. The germline gives CDR1 MNHNS, CDR2 SASEGT. CDR3 size: 14 residues. J gave up 7 bases and V 11 bases, and 13 bases lay outside the gene matches. CDR3 sequence (DNA): TGTGCCTCCGCCCGGGACAGGGGACGGGATGAAGCTTTCTTT. It codes for CASARDRGRDEAFF.

The chain uses TRBV19 and TRBJ1-5, with D perhaps matching TRBD1 (6 bases). V lost 2 bases, J lost 6 bases, and 20 bases lay in between. This CDR3 is built from 17 residues. The V gene's germline CDR1 is LNHDA and CDR2 SQIVND (reference sequence). DNA for the CDR3: TGTGCCAGTAGTATAAGGGGGAGTAGGGGACGACGTCAGCCCCAGCATTTT. Translation: CASSIRGSRGRRQPQHF.

This chain links TRBV5-1 with TRBJ1-4; tentatively, D is TRBD1 (6 bases). The CDR3 is made up of 14 amino acids. Trimming removed 7 bases at V and 0 bases at J, with 10 bases between. CDR1 and CDR2 (germline): SGHRS, YFSETQ. The CDR3 bases are TGCGCCAGCCGACAGGTTACAACTAATGAAAAACTGTTTTTT. Amino acid sequence: CASRQVTTNEKLFF.

The chain is built from TRBV6-4 and TRBJ1-4; TRBD1 aligns across 7 bases. CDR1 is MRHNA and CDR2 is SNTAGT in the germline V gene. CDR3 length: 17 residues. Trimming removed 2 bases from V and 0 bases from J; junction bases left unmatched: 6. CDR3 loop: CASSDIPGQPTNEKLFF. The CDR3 nucleotides read TGTGCCAGCAGTGACATTCCGGGACAGCCAACTAATGAAAAACTGTTTTTT.

The rearrangement links TRBV27 to TRBJ2-2; 7 bases are a match to TRBD2. This CDR3 has 17 residues. J gave up 0 bases and V 5 bases, and 9 bases lay outside the gene matches. Germline V gives CDR1 MNHEY, CDR2 SMNVEV (reference sequence). The CDR3 sequence: CASSPLQAGANTGELFF. The CDR3 DNA sequence: TGTGCCAGCAGTCCCCTGCAGGCGGGGGCGAACACCGGGGAGCTGTTTTTT.

The gene calls are TRBV27 and TRBJ2-1; 12 bases are shared with TRBD2. The CDR3 has 16 residues. Germline-derived CDR1 and CDR2 are MNHEY and SMNVEV (reference sequence). The J segment lost 6 bases and the V segment lost 5 bases, leaving 8 bases of the junction unmatched. CDR3 DNA: TGTGCCAGCAGTCAGTACCTAGCGGGAGGGGGCAATGAGCAGTTCTTC. Translation gives CASSQYLAGGGNEQFF.

The rearrangement uses TRBV28 and TRBJ1-5, with D possibly being TRBD1 (5 bases). Trimming took 4 bases from V and 0 from J, leaving 10 bases between them. CDR3 length equals 15 residues. The germline CDR1 and CDR2 sequences are MDHEN and SYDVKM. The CDR3 bases are TGTGCCAGCAGTTCCGGGGGATATAGCAATCAGCCCCAGCATTTT. This translates into CASSSGGYSNQPQHF. The full variable domain, with the rest looked up from reference TRBV28 and TRBJ1-5, is DVKVTQSSRYLVKRTGEKVFLECVQDMDHENMFWYRQDPGLGLRLIYFSYDVKMKEKGDIPEGYSVSREKKERFSLILESASTNQTSMYLCASSSGGYSNQPQHFGDGTRLSIL.

V and J are TRBV19 and TRBJ2-5, with a possible D match to TRBD1 (5 bases). This CDR3 spans 15 amino acids. The V end lost 1 base, the J end lost 2 bases, and 11 bases lay between the germline ends. Germline V gives CDR1 LNHDA, CDR2 SQIVND (reference sequence). CDR3 nucleotides: TGTGCCAGTAGTATAGGAGGACAAATACAAGAGACCCAGTACTTC. Amino acids: CASSIGGQIQETQYF.

This sequence joins TRBV15 and TRBJ2-1; D might be TRBD2 (7 bases). The V gene lost 1 base and the J gene lost 12 bases, with 19 bases spanning the gap. CDR1 is LNHNV, CDR2 YYDKDF, per germline (reference sequence). The CDR3 extends over 15 amino acids. The CDR3 region has the DNA TGTGCCACCAGCAGAGCACTAGCGACGACAGGCGGGCAGTTCTTC. This sequence encodes CATSRALATTGGQFF.

V and J are TRBV19 and TRBJ2-1; D unresolved. Trimming removed 5 bases at V and 6 bases at J, with 8 bases between. The CDR3 covers 12 residues. CDR1 and CDR2 (germline): LNHDA, SQIVND (reference sequence). The CDR3, as DNA: TGTGCCAGTAGTCCCCCCTCCAATGAGCAGTTCTTC. It is translated as CASSPPSNEQFF.

J is TRBJ1-1 and V is TRBV28; perhaps TRBD1 as D (6 bases). Between the trimmed V and J ends, which lost 7 bases and 3 bases, there was a span of 9 bases. This CDR3 is 12 amino acids long. Germline V gene sequence: CDR1 MDHEN, CDR2 SYDVKM. In nucleotides, the CDR3 is TGTGCCAGCACCCAGGGGTACACTGAAGCTTTCTTT. Translating it yields CASTQGYTEAFF.

The V call is TRBV19, the J call TRBJ1-1; the match to TRBD1 covers 7 bases. Germline values: CDR1 LNHDA, CDR2 SQIVND (reference sequence). The V and J ends lost 8 bases and 6 bases, in that order; junction bases with no gene match: 15. The CDR3 has 15 amino acids. The CDR3 spells CASSHDRQGSSEAFF. In DNA form, the CDR3 reads TGTGCCAGTTCTCACGATCGACAGGGTAGTTCTGAAGCTTTCTTT.